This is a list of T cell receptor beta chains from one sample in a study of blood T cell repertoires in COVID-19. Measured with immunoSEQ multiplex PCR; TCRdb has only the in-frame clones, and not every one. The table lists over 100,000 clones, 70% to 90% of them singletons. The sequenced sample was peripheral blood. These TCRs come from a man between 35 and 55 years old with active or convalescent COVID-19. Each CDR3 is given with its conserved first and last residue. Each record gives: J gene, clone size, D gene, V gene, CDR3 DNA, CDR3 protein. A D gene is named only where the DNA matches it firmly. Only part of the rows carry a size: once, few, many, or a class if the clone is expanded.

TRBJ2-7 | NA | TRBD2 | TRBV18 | TGTGCCAGCTCAGAAACCGGGACTAGCGTTGTCGAGCAGTACTTC | CASSETGTSVVEQYF
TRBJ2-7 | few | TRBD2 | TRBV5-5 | TGTGCCAGCAGCTTGAGTGGACTAGCCCTCTACGAGCAGTACTTC | CASSLSGLALYEQYF
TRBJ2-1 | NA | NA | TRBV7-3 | TGTGCCAGCAGCTTATTTTTGTTCGGGGACAATGAGCAGTTCTTC | CASSLFLFGDNEQFF
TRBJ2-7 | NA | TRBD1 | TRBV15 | TGTGCCACCAGTACAGGGGGTTCGCCCTCCGAGCAGTACTTC | CATSTGGSPSEQYF
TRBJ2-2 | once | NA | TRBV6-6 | TGTGCCAGCACGGTGGTGAGCGGAAACACCGGGGAGCTGTTTTTT | CASTVVSGNTGELFF
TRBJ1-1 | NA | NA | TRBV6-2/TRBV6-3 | TGTGCCAGCAGCCCGCAGGGGTGGAACACTGAAGCTTTCTTT | CASSPQGWNTEAFF
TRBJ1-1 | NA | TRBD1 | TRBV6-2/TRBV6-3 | TGTGCCAGCAGCGAACGGGAGGGGGCGAACACTGAAGCTTTCTTT | CASSEREGANTEAFF
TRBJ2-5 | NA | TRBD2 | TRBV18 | TGTGCCAGCTCACTACCTAGCGGGGGAGGCGAGACCCAGTACTTC | CASSLPSGGGETQYF
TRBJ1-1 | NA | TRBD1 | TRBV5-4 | TGTGCCAGCAGCTTGGGCGACAGGGGTCGGAACACTGAAGCTTTCTTT | CASSLGDRGRNTEAFF
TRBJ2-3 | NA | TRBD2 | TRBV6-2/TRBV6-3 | TGTGCCAGCAGTTCGACTAGCGGGGGTTCAGGGGATACGCAGTATTTT | CASSSTSGGSGDTQYF
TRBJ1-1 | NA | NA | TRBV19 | TGTGCCAGTAGTATCCCCGGGGGTTCCACTGAAGCTTTCTTT | CASSIPGGSTEAFF
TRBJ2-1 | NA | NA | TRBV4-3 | TGCGCCAGCAGCCAAGAGCAAGGGGGCAATGAGCAGTTCTTC | CASSQEQGGNEQFF
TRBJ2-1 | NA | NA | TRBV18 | TGTGCCAGCTCTCGGGGGAACAGGAGCTCCTACAATGAGCAGTTCTTC | CASSRGNRSSYNEQFF
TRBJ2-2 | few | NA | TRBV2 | TGTGCCAGCACGTCTAAGAACACCGGGGAGCTGTTTTTT | CASTSKNTGELFF
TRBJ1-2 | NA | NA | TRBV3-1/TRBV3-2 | TGTGCCAGCAGCCATTCCCTTGGCTACACCTTC | CASSHSLGYTF
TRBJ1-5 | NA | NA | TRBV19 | TGTGCCAGTAGTATTAGGGGGACGGGACCCGGATCCCAGCATTTT | CASSIRGTGPGSQHF
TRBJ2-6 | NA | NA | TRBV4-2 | TGTGCCAGCAGCCAGACAGGTTTTGGGGCCAACGTCCTGACTTTC | CASSQTGFGANVLTF
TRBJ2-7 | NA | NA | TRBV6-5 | TGTGCCAGCAGTTACTATGGTAGCGGAGACTCCTACGAGCAGTACTTC | CASSYYGSGDSYEQYF
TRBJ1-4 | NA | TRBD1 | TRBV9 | TGTGCCAGCAGCGTGGACAGGGCGCTGTCCCCTGAAAAACTGTTTTTT | CASSVDRALSPEKLFF
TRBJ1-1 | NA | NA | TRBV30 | TGTGCCTGGACCTCACCACTCCCTAACACTGAAGCTTTCTTT | CAWTSPLPNTEAFF
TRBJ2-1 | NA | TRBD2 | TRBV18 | TGTGCCAGCTCACCAGGACCTAGCGGTGTGGGGAATGAGCAGTTCTTC | CASSPGPSGVGNEQFF
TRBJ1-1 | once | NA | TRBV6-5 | TGTGCCAGCTTAGGACAACGGAACACTGAAGCTTTCTTT | CASLGQRNTEAFF
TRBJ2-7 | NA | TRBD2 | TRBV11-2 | TGTGCCAGCAGCTTAGAGATCGGGGGGGGCCCCGAGCAGTACTTC | CASSLEIGGGPEQYF
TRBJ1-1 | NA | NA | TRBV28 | TGTGCCAGCAGTTTTCTTTCGGGGGGCAAGGCTGAAGCTTTCTTT | CASSFLSGGKAEAFF
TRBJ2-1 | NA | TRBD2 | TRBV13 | TGTGCCAGCAGCGCCTTTTCTAGCGGGGAAGGGAATGAGCAGTTCTTC | CASSAFSSGEGNEQFF
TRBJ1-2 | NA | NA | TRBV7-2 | TGTGCCAGCAGCTTAGGGAGCGCTAACTATGGCTACACCTTC | CASSLGSANYGYTF
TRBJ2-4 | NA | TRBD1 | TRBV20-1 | TGCAGTGCTAGTGGGCAGCGGGGACAGGGGGCGGTCATTCAGTACTTC | CSASGQRGQGAVIQYF
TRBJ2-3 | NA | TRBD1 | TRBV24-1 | TGTGCCACCGGGGCCCGGACAGGTGGCACAGATACGCAGTATTTT | CATGARTGGTDTQYF
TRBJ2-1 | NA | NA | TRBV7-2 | TGTGCCAGCAGCGTACTCGCCTACAATGAGCAGTTCTTC | CASSVLAYNEQFF
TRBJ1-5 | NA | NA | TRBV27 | TGTGCCAGCAGCCCAAGCAGAGGGAGCAATCAGCCCCAGCATTTT | CASSPSRGSNQPQHF
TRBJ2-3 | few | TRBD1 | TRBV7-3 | TGTGCCAGCAGCCAACAGGGGGCAGATACGCAGTATTTT | CASSQQGADTQYF
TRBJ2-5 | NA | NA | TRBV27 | TGTGCCAGCAGTTTACGGGGGTGGGCCTCCCCAGAGACCCAGTACTTC | CASSLRGWASPETQYF
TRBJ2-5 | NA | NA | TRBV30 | TGTGCCTGGAGTGTTTTTGGCCTTGGTCAAGAGACCCAGTACTTC | CAWSVFGLGQETQYF
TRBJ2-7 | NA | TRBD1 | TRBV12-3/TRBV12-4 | TGTGCCAGCAAACCGGGACAGTCCTACGAGCAGTACTTC | CASKPGQSYEQYF
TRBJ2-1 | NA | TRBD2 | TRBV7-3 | TGTGCCAGCAGCCAGACTAGCGGAACCTACAATGAGCAGTTCTTC | CASSQTSGTYNEQFF
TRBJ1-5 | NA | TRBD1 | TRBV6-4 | TGTGCCAGCAGCAACACCCCCGGACAGGGAAGTCAGCCCCAGCATTTT | CASSNTPGQGSQPQHF
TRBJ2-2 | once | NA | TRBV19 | TGTGCCAGTAGTTACAGGGAGGGCACCGGGGAGCTGTTTTTT | CASSYREGTGELFF
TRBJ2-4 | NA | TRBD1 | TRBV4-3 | TGCGCCAGCAGCCTCTCCGGACAGGGATGGAATAACATTCAGTACTTC | CASSLSGQGWNNIQYF
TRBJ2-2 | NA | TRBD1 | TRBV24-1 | TGTGCCACCAGTGACCCCGGGACAGGGAACACCGGGGAGCTGTTTTTT | CATSDPGTGNTGELFF
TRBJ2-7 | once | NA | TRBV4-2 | TGTGCCAGCAGCCAAGGGACAGCCGGCTCCTACGAGCAGTACTTC | CASSQGTAGSYEQYF
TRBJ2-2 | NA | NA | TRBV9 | TGTGCCAGCAGCGTTCGTAGCGGCAAGGGCGGGGAGCTGTTTTTT | CASSVRSGKGGELFF
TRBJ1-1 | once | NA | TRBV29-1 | TGCAGCGTTGTCCGGGATCTGAACACTGAAGCTTTCTTT | CSVVRDLNTEAFF
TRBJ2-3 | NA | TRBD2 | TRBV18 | TGTGCCAGCTCACCACCGGGCGGGGGTCCCGATACGCAGTATTTT | CASSPPGGGPDTQYF
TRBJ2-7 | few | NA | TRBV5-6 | TGTGCCAGCAGCTGGGGGGACAGTACCTACGAGCAGTACTTC | CASSWGDSTYEQYF
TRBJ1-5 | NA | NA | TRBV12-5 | TGTGCTAGTGGTCCCCCTGGACAGAATCAGCCCCAGCATTTT | CASGPPGQNQPQHF
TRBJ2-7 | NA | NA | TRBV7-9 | TGTGCCAGCAGCTTAGCGGGGGCCAGCCTTCGGAACGAGCAGTACTTC | CASSLAGASLRNEQYF
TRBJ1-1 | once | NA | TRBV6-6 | TGTGCCAGCAGTTACTCCGAGTCGAACACTGAAGCTTTCTTT | CASSYSESNTEAFF
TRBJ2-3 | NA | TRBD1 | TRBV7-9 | TGTGCCAGCAGCCCTCGAGGGGGCGGGAGCACAGATACGCAGTATTTT | CASSPRGGGSTDTQYF
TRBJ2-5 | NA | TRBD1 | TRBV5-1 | TGCGCCAGCAGCTTCGAAAATAACAGGGGAGCCCAGTACTTC | CASSFENNRGAQYF
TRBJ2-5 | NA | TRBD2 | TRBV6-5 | TGTGCCAGCAAGACTAGCGGGGGAGTCCAAGAGACCCAGTACTTC | CASKTSGGVQETQYF
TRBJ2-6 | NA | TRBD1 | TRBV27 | TGTGCCAGCAGTTTATTCGGACAGGCCGTTCGTGGGGCCAACGTCCTGACTTTC | CASSLFGQAVRGANVLTF